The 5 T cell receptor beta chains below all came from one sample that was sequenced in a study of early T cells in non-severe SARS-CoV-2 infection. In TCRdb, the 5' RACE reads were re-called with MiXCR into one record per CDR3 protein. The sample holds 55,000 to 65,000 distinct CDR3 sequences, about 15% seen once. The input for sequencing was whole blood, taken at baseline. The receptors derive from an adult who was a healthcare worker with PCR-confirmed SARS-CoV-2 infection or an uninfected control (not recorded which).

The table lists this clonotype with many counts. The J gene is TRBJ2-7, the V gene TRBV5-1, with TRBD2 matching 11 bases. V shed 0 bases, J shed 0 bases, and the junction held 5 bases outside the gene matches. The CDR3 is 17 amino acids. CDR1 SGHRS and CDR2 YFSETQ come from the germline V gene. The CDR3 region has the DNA TGCGCCAGCAGCTTGGGTCCCCTAGCGGGGGGCTCCTACGAGCAGTACTTC. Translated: CASSLGPLAGGSYEQYF.

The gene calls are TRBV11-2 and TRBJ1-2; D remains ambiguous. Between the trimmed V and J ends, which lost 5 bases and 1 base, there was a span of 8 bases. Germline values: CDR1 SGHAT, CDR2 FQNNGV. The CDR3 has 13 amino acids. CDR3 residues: CASSLSVNYGYTF. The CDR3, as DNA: TGTGCCAGCAGCCTTTCCGTTAACTATGGCTACACCTTC.

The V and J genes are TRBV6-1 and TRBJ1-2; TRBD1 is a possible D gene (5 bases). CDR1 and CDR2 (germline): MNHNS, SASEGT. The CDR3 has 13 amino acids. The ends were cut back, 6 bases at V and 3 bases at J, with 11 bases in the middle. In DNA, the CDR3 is TGTGCCAGCAGCCGGGGCAGCTACTATGGCTACACCTTC. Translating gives CASSRGSYYGYTF.

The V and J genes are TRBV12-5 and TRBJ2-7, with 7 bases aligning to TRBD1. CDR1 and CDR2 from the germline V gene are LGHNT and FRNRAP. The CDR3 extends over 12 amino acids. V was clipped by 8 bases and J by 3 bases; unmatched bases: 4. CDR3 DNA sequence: TGTGCTAGTTGCAGGGACAGCTACGAGCAGTACTTC. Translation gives CASCRDSYEQYF. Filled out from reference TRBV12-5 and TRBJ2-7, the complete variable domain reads DARVTQTPRHKVTEMGQEVTMRCQPILGHNTVFWYRQTMMQGLELLAYFRNRAPLDDSGMPKDRFSAEMPDATLATLKIQPSEPRDSAVYFCASCRDSYEQYFGPGTRLTVT.

CDR3 coding DNA: TGTGCCAGCACCCAATCATGGGGGCTCGATGGCTACACCTTC. This translates into CASTQSWGLDGYTF. The chain recombines TRBV28 with TRBJ1-2; a weak D match, TRBD1 (6 bases). Between the trimmed V and J ends, which lost 7 bases and 6 bases, there was a span of 18 bases. Germline V gene sequence: CDR1 MDHEN, CDR2 SYDVKM. This CDR3 comprises 14 residues.